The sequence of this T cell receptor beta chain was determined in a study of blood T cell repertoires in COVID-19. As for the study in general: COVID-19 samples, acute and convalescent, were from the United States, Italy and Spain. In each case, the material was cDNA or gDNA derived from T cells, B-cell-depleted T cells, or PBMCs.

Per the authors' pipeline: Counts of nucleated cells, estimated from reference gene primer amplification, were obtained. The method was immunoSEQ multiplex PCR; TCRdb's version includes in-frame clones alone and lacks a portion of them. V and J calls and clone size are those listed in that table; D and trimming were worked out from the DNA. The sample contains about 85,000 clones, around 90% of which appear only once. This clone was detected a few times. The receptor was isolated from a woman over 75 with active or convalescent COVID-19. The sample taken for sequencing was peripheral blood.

The CDR3 loop is CASGSPGGTEAFF. CDR3 nucleotide sequence: TGTGCTAGTGGTTCCCCAGGGGGCACTGAAGCTTTCTTT. V usage is TRBV12-5 and J usage is TRBJ1-1, with 7 bases that match TRBD1. Germline CDR1 and CDR2: LGHNT and FRNRAP. The CDR3 totals 13 residues. V shed 4 bases, J shed 4 bases, and the junction held 3 bases outside the gene matches.